This entry lists 25 T cell receptor beta chains sequenced from one sample in a study of T cell clonality in common variable immunodeficiency. Clones were read by immunoSEQ multiplex PCR, and TCRdb kept only the in-frame ones, dropping some. Captured here are about 33,000 clones, none seen once; the top ten comprise 4% to 5.5%. The sequenced material came from peripheral blood mononuclear cells. Receptors originate from a person aged 18-70 years in good health.

This clone was seen repeatedly, ten times or more. The read is 3 residues too short to cover the CDR3 end, so that end is filled in from the germline J gene. The chain couples TRBV5-1 to TRBJ2-3; 9 bases agree with TRBD2. Germline V gives CDR1 SGHRS, CDR2 YFSETQ. The CDR3 totals 15 residues. The J segment lost 2 bases and the V segment lost 0 bases, leaving 1 base of the junction unmatched. The sequenced part of the CDR3 DNA is TGCGCCAGCAGCTTGGTAGCGGGGGTCACAGATACG. Translated, it gives CASSLVAGVTDT. The whole CDR3 protein reads CASSLVAGVTDTQYF.

This clone was observed at least ten times. The read finishes 3 residues shy of the CDR3 end, and the germline J gene is used to complete it. V is TRBV7-2 and J is TRBJ1-5; D is unresolved. V was pared by 1 base and J by 4 bases, with 8 bases between. Germline-derived CDR1 and CDR2 are SGHTA and FQGNSA. The CDR3 sequence is 14 residues long. The sequenced CDR3 bases are TGTGCCAGCAGCTTAGACAGAACAAATCAGCCC. Translation: CASSLDRTNQP. The whole CDR3 is CASSLDRTNQPQHF.

Ten or more counts support this clone. CDR3 residues: CASSLGAAGEQETQYF. The covered CDR3 bases are TGCGCCAGCAGCTTGGGTGCAGCGGGAGAGCAAGAGACC. This chain connects TRBV5-1 to TRBJ2-5; 8 positions match TRBD2. The read gets to within 3 residues of the CDR3 end, and the germline J gene fills in the rest. Germline CDR1 and CDR2: SGHRS and YFSETQ. This CDR3 has 16 amino acids. V lost 0 bases and J lost 2; bases outside the gene matches: 6.

This clone showed up just a few times. The DNA ends 3 residues before the CDR3 does, and the rest of the CDR3 is filled in from the germline J gene. The J gene is TRBJ2-7, the V gene TRBV5-4; TRBD2 matches 14 bases. The junction had 0 bases not matched to a gene; V was cut back by 3 bases and J by 4 bases. The CDR3 is 14 residues long. The germline CDR1 and CDR2 sequences are SGHNT and YYREEE (reference sequence). This chain's CDR3 is CASSWTSGGYEQYF. CDR3 DNA (partial): TGTGCCAGCAGCTGGACTAGCGGGGGGTACGAG.

This clone was counted many times. The CDR3 end is not reached by the read, which stops 3 residues before it; the germline J gene fills it in. The rearrangement joins TRBV7-3 to TRBJ2-6, with unresolved D. Looked up from germline, CDR1 is SGHTA and CDR2 is FQGTGA. V was shortened by 5 bases and J by 2 bases, with 7 bases between the two germline ends. This CDR3 has 14 amino acids. This chain's CDR3 is CASSAGAGANVLTF. The DNA read from the CDR3 is TGTGCCAGCAGCGCCGGTGCTGGGGCCAACGTC.

This clone was counted ten times or more. The read terminates 3 residues before the CDR3 end, so the remaining end is supplied by the germline J gene. J is TRBJ1-5 and V is TRBV6-1; D ambiguous. Germline V gene lookup returns CDR1 MNHNS and CDR2 SASEGT. The CDR3 runs 14 residues. The germline V and J ends were trimmed by 4 bases and 6 bases, with 13 bases remaining between them. This chain's CDR3 is CASSVRTDSQPQHF. CDR3 DNA, as far as it was read: TGTGCCAGCAGTGTACGGACGGACTCTCAGCCC.

This clone was detected many times. The CDR3 end is not reached by the read, which stops 3 residues before it; the germline J gene fills it in. The genes are TRBV7-9 and TRBJ1-2; D not resolved. Germline values: CDR1 SEHNR, CDR2 FQNEAQ (reference sequence). The CDR3 is 13 amino acids. V lost 3 bases and J lost 1, with 6 bases in between. The covered CDR3 bases are TGTGCCAGCAGCTTTGAGGTTAACTATGGC. Protein: CASSFEVNYG. The complete CDR3 sequence is CASSFEVNYGYTF.

In its sample, this clone was seen many times. Read sequence stops 3 residues before the CDR3 end, and the germline J gene provides the missing end. V and J are TRBV2 and TRBJ2-1; weak D call: TRBD2 (5 bases). In germline, CDR1 is SNHLY, CDR2 FYNNEI. This CDR3 is built from 17 residues. V was clipped by 5 bases and J by 0 bases, with 17 bases between them. CDR3 sequence reads: CASSPDLAASSYNEQFF. CDR3 DNA (partial): TGTGCCAGCAGTCCTGATCTAGCTGCCAGCTCCTACAATGAG.

This clone was counted a few times. The read gets to within 3 residues of the CDR3 end, and the germline J gene fills in the rest. The rearrangement uses TRBV2 and TRBJ2-3; TRBD1 might be the D (6 bases). The V gene lost 7 bases and the J gene lost 0 bases, with 11 bases spanning the gap. There are 14 residues in the CDR3. The V gene's germline CDR1 is SNHLY and CDR2 FYNNEI. The CDR3 bases that were read are TGTGCCAGCACTGGGACATCTAGCACAGATACG. This encodes CASTGTSSTDT. The complete CDR3 protein is CASTGTSSTDTQYF.

This clone was detected many times. The part of the CDR3 DNA that was read is TGTGCCAGCAGCTTATCGACTAGCGGGAGGGATGAG. Translating it yields CASSLSTSGRDE. The full CDR3 is CASSLSTSGRDEQFF. The chain uses TRBV7-6 and TRBJ2-1; 14 positions agree with TRBD2. The read halts 3 residues ahead of the CDR3 end, with the missing end drawn from the germline J gene. V trimming: 2 bases; J trimming: 8 bases; junction bases outside the gene matches: 2. The CDR3 contains 15 residues. Germline loops: CDR1 SGHVS, CDR2 FNYEAQ.

In this sample, this clone turned up a few times. This could be a read error, since a much larger clone is one nucleotide away. The read stops 3 residues short of the end of the CDR3; the missing end is completed from the germline J gene. This sequence joins TRBV6-2 or TRBV6-3 and TRBJ2-2, with D uncertain. This CDR3 contains 14 residues. Germline lookup yields CDR1 MNHEY and CDR2 SVGEGT. CDR3 region: CASSYSRPAEKLFF. The sequenced CDR3 bases are TGTGCCAGCAGTTACTCGAGGCCTGCCGAAAAG.

This clone showed up many times. The read terminates 3 residues ahead of where the CDR3 ends, so the germline J gene completes it. This rearrangement joins TRBV19 to TRBJ2-7; 9 bases fit TRBD1. The CDR3 contains 19 residues. Trimming at V came to 5 bases and at J to 4 bases, leaving 21 bases not matched to a gene. Germline V gene sequence: CDR1 LNHDA, CDR2 SQIVND (reference sequence). The CDR3 sequence is CASSRRVGTGIKVQYEQYF. Incomplete CDR3 DNA: TGTGCCAGTAGTCGTCGGGTAGGGACAGGGATAAAGGTGCAGTACGAG.

This clone was found many times. The read ends 3 residues shy of where the CDR3 ends; the end is completed using the germline J gene. This sequence joins TRBV18 and TRBJ2-7; 8 bases align to TRBD1. Germline CDR1 reads KGHSH; CDR2 reads LQKENI. The junction had 7 bases not matched to a gene; V was cut back by 6 bases and J by 0 bases. The CDR3 totals 15 residues. CDR3 DNA, as far as it was read: TGTGCCAGCTCGTCCACCGGGACAGGCTCCTACGAG. It encodes CASSSTGTGSYE. The entire CDR3 sequence reads CASSSTGTGSYEQYF.

Remarks on this clone: The missing CDR3 end, 3 residues past where the read stops, is filled in from the germline J gene. This chain connects TRBV7-6 to TRBJ1-4; 7 nucleotides match TRBD1. This CDR3 spans 15 amino acids. In germline, CDR1 is SGHVS, CDR2 FNYEAQ. The covered CDR3 bases are TGTGCCAGCAGCAGTGGGACAGCTAATAATTCACCA. As protein: CASSSGTANNSP. The CDR3 as a whole reads CASSSGTANNSPLFF.

As to this clone: Mismatch with germline at one junction end may stem from a read error. The read ends 3 residues shy of where the CDR3 ends; the end is completed using the germline J gene. V and J are TRBV7-7 and TRBJ2-7; 7 positions match TRBD2. Germline V gives CDR1 SSHAT, CDR2 FNYEAQ (reference sequence). The CDR3 has 13 residues. The DNA read from the CDR3 is TGTGCTAGCAGCTTAGCGGTAGCGGGCGAG. Protein: CASSLAVAGE. The whole CDR3 is CASSLAVAGEQYF.

The sample holds a few counts of this clone. At one of its ends the junction is not consistent with the germline gene, which may arise from a read error. The CDR3 extends 3 residues past the end of the read, so its final part is completed from the germline J gene. The chain combines TRBV2 with TRBJ2-7; tentative D call: TRBD2 (5 bases). The CDR3 is 13 residues long. Looked up from germline, CDR1 is SNHLY and CDR2 is FYNNEI. The CDR3 bases that were read are TGTGCCAGCTGTGAGGGTGGCGGGTACGAG. Its protein product is CASCEGGGYE. The whole CDR3 is CASCEGGGYEQYF.

There are many counts of this clone. The read stops 3 residues short of the end of the CDR3; the missing end is completed from the germline J gene. The chain employs TRBV19 and TRBJ2-3, with 8 bases matching TRBD1. Germline CDR1 LNHDA, CDR2 SQIVND (reference sequence). V trimming: 4 bases; J trimming: 1 base; junction bases outside the gene matches: 1. This CDR3 region has 14 residues. The CDR3 bases that were read are TGTGCCAGTAGTACAGGGGGCCGCACAGATACG. This translates into CASSTGGRTDT. The CDR3, in full, reads CASSTGGRTDTQYF.

This clone was counted ten times or more. The read ends 3 residues early relative to the CDR3; the germline J gene fills the gap. The chain carries TRBV7-2 and TRBJ1-1, with D unclear. This CDR3 region has 13 residues. The V gene's germline CDR1 is SGHTA and CDR2 FQGNSA. The CDR3: CASSLVRGSSAFF. Incomplete CDR3 DNA: TGTGCCAGCAGCTTAGTCCGGGGTAGCAGT. Supplemented by reference TRBV7-2 and TRBJ1-1, the full variable domain reads GAGVSQSPSNKVTEKGKDVELRCDPISGHTALYWYRQSLGQGLEFLIYFQGNSAPDKSGLPSDRFSAERTGGSVSTLTIQRTQQEDSAVYLCASSLVRGSSAFFGQGTRLTVV.

This clone was seen ten or more times. The read halts 3 residues ahead of the CDR3 end, with the missing end drawn from the germline J gene. The V call is TRBV7-3, the J call TRBJ2-1; 7 nucleotides agree with TRBD2. Germline V gene sequence: CDR1 SGHTA, CDR2 FQGTGA. J lost 2 bases, V lost 4 bases, and 5 bases had no gene match. This CDR3 spans 15 amino acids. The CDR3 sequence is CASSSSGTTYNEQFF. The DNA read from the CDR3 is TGTGCCAGCAGCTCCAGTGGGACTACCTACAATGAG.

This clone has a handful of counts. The read ends 3 residues shy of where the CDR3 ends; the end is completed using the germline J gene. This rearrangement joins TRBV11-3 to TRBJ2-7; 8 nucleotides line up with TRBD2. After removal of 4 bases from V and 4 bases from J, the junction contained 6 bases not matched to a gene. This CDR3 has 14 residues. Germline V gene sequence: CDR1 SGHNT, CDR2 YENEEA. The DNA read from the CDR3 is TGTGCCAGCAGCTCCAGCGGGAGTGTTTACGAG. Protein: CASSSSGSVYE. The entire CDR3 is CASSSSGSVYEQYF.

As to this clone: From the germline J gene comes the end of the CDR3, since the read stops 3 residues before it. The chain employs TRBV2 and TRBJ1-2, with unresolved D. CDR1 is SNHLY, CDR2 FYNNEI, per germline. The CDR3 contains 19 residues. The part of the CDR3 DNA that was read is TGTGCCAGCAAACTCCGGCTAGCGGGAGGGCGTACGAGTGCCAATGAC. As protein: CASKLRLAGGRTSAND. The CDR3, in full, reads CASKLRLAGGRTSANDYTF.

This clone was detected many times. The CDR3 goes on 3 residues after the read ends, and that part is filled in from the germline J gene. The rearrangement links TRBV7-9 to TRBJ1-1, with 12 bases lining up with TRBD1. The junction had 10 bases not matched to a gene; V was cut back by 11 bases and J by 3 bases. The CDR3 totals 15 residues. CDR1 and CDR2 (germline): SEHNR, FQNEAQ (reference sequence). Partial CDR3 DNA: TGTGCCCCTTTTGGGACAGGGGGCGAAGACACTGAA. As protein: CAPFGTGGEDTE. The whole CDR3 sequence reads CAPFGTGGEDTEAFF.

Ten or more counts support this clone. The read ends 3 residues before the CDR3 terminus; that terminus is restored from the germline J gene. The rearrangement uses TRBV29-1 and TRBJ1-2; D gene unclear. Germline V gives CDR1 SQVTM, CDR2 ANQGSEA. The length of the CDR3 is 16 residues. V was trimmed by 5 bases and J by 0 bases, leaving 19 bases between them. The CDR3 is CSVNDFLAPANYGYTF. The sequenced part of the CDR3 DNA is TGCAGCGTTAATGACTTCTTGGCCCCAGCTAACTATGGC.

This clone occurred many times. The read terminates 3 residues ahead of where the CDR3 ends, so the germline J gene completes it. J is TRBJ2-2 and V is TRBV11-2, with a possible D match to TRBD1 (5 bases). This CDR3 has 14 residues. Germline V CDR1 and CDR2: SGHAT, FQNNGV. Trimming stripped 2 bases from V and 3 bases from J, with 7 bases between. The CDR3 loop reads CASSLQGYTGELFF. The sequenced part of the CDR3 DNA is TGTGCCAGCAGCTTACAGGGTTACACCGGGGAG.

As for this clone: From the germline J gene comes the end of the CDR3, since the read stops 3 residues before it. The V and J genes are TRBV20-1 and TRBJ2-5, with 7 bases identical to TRBD2. The germline CDR1 and CDR2 sequences are DFQATT and SNEGSKA (reference sequence). The CDR3 totals 17 residues. The sequenced CDR3 bases are TGCAGCGGAGGCCAGAGGGAGGGAGCGGGAACGAAAGAGACC. It translates to CSGGQREGAGTKET. The CDR3 in its entirety is CSGGQREGAGTKETQYF.